This passage covers 3 T cell receptor beta chains from one sample sequenced in a study of CD8+CD57+ T cells in acquired aplastic anemia. It was genomic DNA that served as the template for profiling TCR beta VDJ and CDR3. TCRdb reprocessed the reads via MiXCR and lists one record per CDR3 protein. The table has around 180,000 distinct CDR3 sequences, 50% to 75% seen once; the top ten hold 46%. Sequences were obtained from sorted CD4+, CD8+, or CD8+CD57+ T cells (not recorded which) from PBMCs. The receptors originated from a human donor with severe aplastic anemia or a healthy control (not recorded which).

This sequence joins TRBV10-1 and TRBJ2-7, with TRBD1 matching 11 bases. CDR1 and CDR2 from the germline V gene are WNHNN and SYGVQD (reference sequence). Losses at the gene ends were 2 bases for V and 3 bases for J; bases not matched to a gene: 3. The CDR3 is made up of 15 amino acids. The CDR3 loop is CASSEGTGGFYEQYF. CDR3 bases: TGCGCCAGCAGTGAGGGGACAGGGGGATTCTACGAGCAGTACTTC.

The V gene is TRBV20-1, the J gene TRBJ2-7; maybe TRBD1 (7 bases). V was shortened by 6 bases and J by 5 bases, with 23 bases between the two germline ends. In germline, CDR1 is DFQATT, CDR2 SNEGSKA (reference sequence). The CDR3 loop spans 15 amino acids. The CDR3 here is CSARGVGGPGHEQYF. The CDR3 DNA reads TGCAGTGCCAGGGGGGTAGGGGGGCCGGGGCACGAGCAGTACTTC.

This clonotype occurred many times. The V call is TRBV5-8, the J call TRBJ2-3; perhaps TRBD2 as D (5 bases). With 2 bases removed from V and 0 bases from J, the gap between germline ends came to 10 bases. Germline V gene sequence: CDR1 SGHTS, CDR2 YDEGEE. The length of the CDR3 is 15 residues. CDR3 sequence: CASSLEAASTDTQYF. The CDR3 region has the DNA TGTGCCAGCAGCTTAGAAGCGGCTAGCACAGATACGCAGTATTTT. The full variable domain, with the rest looked up from reference TRBV5-8 and TRBJ2-3, is EAGVTQSPTHLIKTRGQQATLRCSPISGHTSVYWYQQALGLGLQFLLWYDEGEERNRGNFPPRFSGRQFPNYSSELNVNALELEDSALYLCASSLEAASTDTQYFGPGTRLTVL.